The clone carrying this TCR beta chain was seen many times. Antigen unknown. This sample was taken from a study of T-cell reconstitution after alpha-beta-depleted transplantation in children. Study-wide points: Several hundred expanded graft clones reportedly gave rise to the alpha-beta T cells present about two months after transplant.

This CDR3 region has 14 residues. Trimming stripped 1 base from V and 2 bases from J, with 9 bases between. Germline V gene lookup returns CDR1 DFQATT and CDR2 SNEGSKA (reference sequence). Preparing the TCRbeta library involved the use of unique molecular identifiers. TCRdb used MiXCR to reprocess the PCR reads, holding one entry per CDR3 protein. The table has roughly 3,800 distinct CDR3 sequences, approximately 9.6% seen once. The origin of this receptor is a male patient aged 2 to 9 who had a stem cell transplant for acute lymphoblastic leukemia, so the T cells may come from the graft donor. The sequencing here drew on PBMCs, mostly from graft donor cells, taken 180 days after TCRalphabeta/CD19-depleted stem cell transplant. The V and J genes are TRBV20-1 and TRBJ1-5; D ambiguous. The CDR3, as DNA: TGCAGTGCTAGAGGGCAAAATCGCAATCAGCCCCAGCATTTT. The encoded protein is CSARGQNRNQPQHF.